The sequence of this TCR beta chain was determined in a study of T cells in localized non-small cell lung cancer. Findings and caveats of the study: Uninvolved neighboring lung showed the greatest T cell clonality, exceeding tumor.

TCRdb's copy holds only in-frame clones and misses some; the assay was immunoSEQ multiplex PCR. The sample lists 52,000 or so clones; about nine tenths were seen once. On this clone: As yet, its antigen is unknown.

The CDR3 has 13 amino acids. Germline loops: CDR1 SGHRS, CDR2 YFSETQ. Trimming shortened V by 0 bases and J by 2 bases, and 6 bases separated the two germline ends. The chain is built from TRBV5-1 and TRBJ2-7; D call uncertain. The clonotype was recovered from a male donor at least 60 years old with stage III squamous cell lung carcinoma. The sample here was peripheral blood, taken before any cancer treatment. The CDR3 DNA sequence: TGCGCCAGCAGCTTGGGATACGCCTACGAGCAGTACTTC. Its translation is CASSLGYAYEQYF.